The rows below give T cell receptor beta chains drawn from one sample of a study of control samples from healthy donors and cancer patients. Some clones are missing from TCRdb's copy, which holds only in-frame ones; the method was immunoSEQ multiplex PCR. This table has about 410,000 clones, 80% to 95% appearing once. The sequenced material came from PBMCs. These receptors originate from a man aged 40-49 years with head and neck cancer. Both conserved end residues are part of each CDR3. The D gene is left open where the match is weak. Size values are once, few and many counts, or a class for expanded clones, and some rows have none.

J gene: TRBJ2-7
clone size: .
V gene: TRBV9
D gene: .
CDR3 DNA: TGTGCCAGCAGCGTAGAAACTGACTCCTACGAGCAGTACTTC
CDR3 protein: CASSVETDSYEQYF

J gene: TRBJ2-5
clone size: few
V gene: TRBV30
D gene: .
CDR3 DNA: TGTGCCTGGAGTGTACAGCCTCAAGAGACCCAGTACTTC
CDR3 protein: CAWSVQPQETQYF

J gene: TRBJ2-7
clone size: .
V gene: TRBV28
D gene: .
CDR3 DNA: TGTGCCAGCAGTTTAAGGGCAGGCGGCTCCTACGAGCAGTACTTC
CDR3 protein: CASSLRAGGSYEQYF

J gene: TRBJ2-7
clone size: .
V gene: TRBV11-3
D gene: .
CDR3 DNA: TGTGCCAGCAGCCCCGCGGGGTCCTACGAGCAGTACTTC
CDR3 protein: CASSPAGSYEQYF

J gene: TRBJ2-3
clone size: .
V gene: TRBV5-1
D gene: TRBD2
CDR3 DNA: TGCGCCAGCAGCTTGGAGGCTAGCGGGGGGGCCCGGTGGGATACGCAGTATTTT
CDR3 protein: CASSLEASGGARWDTQYF

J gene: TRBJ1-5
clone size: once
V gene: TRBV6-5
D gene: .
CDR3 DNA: TGTGCCAGCAGTTACTCGATACAGGGCAATCAGCCCCAGCATTTT
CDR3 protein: CASSYSIQGNQPQHF

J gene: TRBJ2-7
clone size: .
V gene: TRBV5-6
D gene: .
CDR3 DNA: TGTGCCAGCAGCCAAATTGACCGGGACTCCTACGAGCAGTACTTC
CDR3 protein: CASSQIDRDSYEQYF

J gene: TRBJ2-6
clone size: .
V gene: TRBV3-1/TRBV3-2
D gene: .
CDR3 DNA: TGTGCCAGCAGCCAAAAGGGCTCTGGGGCCAACGTCCTGACTTTC
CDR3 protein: CASSQKGSGANVLTF

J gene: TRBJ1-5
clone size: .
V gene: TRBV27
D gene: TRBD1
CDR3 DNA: TGTGCCAGCAGTGTGGTACAGGGGTTTAATCAGCCCCAGCATTTT
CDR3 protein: CASSVVQGFNQPQHF

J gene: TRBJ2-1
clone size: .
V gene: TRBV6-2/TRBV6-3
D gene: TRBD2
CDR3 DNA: TGTGCCAGCAGTTACGCCTGGACGGGAGGAGGCGGGGGGGCTGGGTTCTTC
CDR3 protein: CASSYAWTGGGGGAGFF

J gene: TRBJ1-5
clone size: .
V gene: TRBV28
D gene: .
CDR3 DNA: TGTGCCAGCAGTCCGGGTGGGGGCGGAAATCAGCCCCAGCATTTT
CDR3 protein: CASSPGGGGNQPQHF

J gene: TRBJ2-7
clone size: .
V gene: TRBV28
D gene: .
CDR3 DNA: .
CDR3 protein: CASSTSGDEQYF

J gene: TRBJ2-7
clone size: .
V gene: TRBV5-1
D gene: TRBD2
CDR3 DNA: TGCGCCAGCAAGCCTGAGCGGGGGGACTCCTACGAGCAGTACTTC
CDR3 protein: CASKPERGDSYEQYF

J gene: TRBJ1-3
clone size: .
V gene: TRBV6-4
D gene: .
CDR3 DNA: TGTGCCAGCAGTGTCAACCTCGGAAACACCATATATTTT
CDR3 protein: CASSVNLGNTIYF

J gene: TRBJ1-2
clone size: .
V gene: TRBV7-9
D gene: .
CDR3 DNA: TGTGCCAGCAGCTTTACGGGGGCTAACTATGGCTACACCTTC
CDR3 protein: CASSFTGANYGYTF

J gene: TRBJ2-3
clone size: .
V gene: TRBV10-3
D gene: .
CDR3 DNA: TGTGCCATCAGTGAGTCGTACATCAGGGGCGGTACAGATACGCAGTATTTT
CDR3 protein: CAISESYIRGGTDTQYF

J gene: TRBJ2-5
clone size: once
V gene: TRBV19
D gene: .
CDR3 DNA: TGTGCCAGTAGTCGGGGGCAAGAGACCCAGTACTTC
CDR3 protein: CASSRGQETQYF

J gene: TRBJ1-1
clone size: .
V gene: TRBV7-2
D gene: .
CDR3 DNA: TGTGCCAGCAGCCTTAGAGGGCCCGCTTTCTTT
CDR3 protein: CASSLRGPAFF

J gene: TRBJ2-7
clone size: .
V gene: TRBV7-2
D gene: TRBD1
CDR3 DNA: TGTGCCAGCAGCGGAGGACAGGTCCAAAGCTCCTACGAGCAGTACTTC
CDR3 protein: CASSGGQVQSSYEQYF

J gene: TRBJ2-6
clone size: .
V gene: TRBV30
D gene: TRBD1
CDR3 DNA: TGTGCCGGGGACAGGGTCGACTTCTCTGGGGCCAACGTCCTGACTTTC
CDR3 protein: CAGDRVDFSGANVLTF

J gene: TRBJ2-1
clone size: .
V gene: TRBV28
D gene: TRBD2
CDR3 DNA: TGTGCCAGCAGCCGTAGTAGCGGGGGATACAATGAGCAGTTCTTC
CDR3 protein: CASSRSSGGYNEQFF

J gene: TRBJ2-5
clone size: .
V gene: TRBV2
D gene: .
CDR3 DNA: TGTGCCAGAGGCCCACAGAATACCCCATTTGGACTCTACGATGGAGACAAAGAGACCCAGTACTTC
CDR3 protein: CARGPQNTPFGLYDGDKETQYF

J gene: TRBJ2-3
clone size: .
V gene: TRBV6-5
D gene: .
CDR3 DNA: TGTGCCAGCAGTATCGACCCGTATACGCAGTATTTT
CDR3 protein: CASSIDPYTQYF

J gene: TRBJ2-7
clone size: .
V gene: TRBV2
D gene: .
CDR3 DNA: TGTGCCAGCAGTGCGGGCAGGGGGGGCGAGCAGTACTTC
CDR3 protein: CASSAGRGGEQYF

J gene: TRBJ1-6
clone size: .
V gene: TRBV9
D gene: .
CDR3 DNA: TGTGCCAGCAGCAGTCGACAGACGGGTAATTCACCCCTCCACTTT
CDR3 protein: CASSSRQTGNSPLHF

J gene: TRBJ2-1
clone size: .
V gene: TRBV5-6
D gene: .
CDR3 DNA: TGTGCCAGCAGCTTGGGGGACTCGCAAACCTACAATGAGCAGTTCTTC
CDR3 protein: CASSLGDSQTYNEQFF

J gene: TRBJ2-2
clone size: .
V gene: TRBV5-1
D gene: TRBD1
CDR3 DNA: TGCGCCAGCGAAATAGGGGGCAGGAACACCGGGGAGCTGTTTTTT
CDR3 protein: CASEIGGRNTGELFF

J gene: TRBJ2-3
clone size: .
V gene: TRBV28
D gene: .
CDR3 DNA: TGTGCCAGCAGCCGCGCCCGGACTACCTTAAGCACAGATACGCAGTATTTT
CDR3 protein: CASSRARTTLSTDTQYF

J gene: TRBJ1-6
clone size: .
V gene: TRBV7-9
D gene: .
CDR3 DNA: TGTGCCAGCAGCTTATCGGAACTCCACTTT
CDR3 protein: CASSLSELHF

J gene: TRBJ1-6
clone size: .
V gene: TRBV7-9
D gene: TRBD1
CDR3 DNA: TGTGCCAGCAGCTTGGGACAGTTTAATTCACCCCTCCACTTT
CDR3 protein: CASSLGQFNSPLHF

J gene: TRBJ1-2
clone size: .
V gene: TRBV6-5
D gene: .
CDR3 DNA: TGTGCCAGTAGGACCTTCGTGGGGGACTATGGCTACACCTTC
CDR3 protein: CASRTFVGDYGYTF

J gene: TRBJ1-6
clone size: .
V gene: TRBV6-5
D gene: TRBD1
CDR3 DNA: TGTGCCAGCAGTTATTCCGGGACAGGGAATTCACCCCTCCACTTT
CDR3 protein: CASSYSGTGNSPLHF

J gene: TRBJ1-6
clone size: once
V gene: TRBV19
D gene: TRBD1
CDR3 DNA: TGTGCCAGTAGTTCGACAGGGGGTAATTCACCCCTCCACTTT
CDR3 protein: CASSSTGGNSPLHF

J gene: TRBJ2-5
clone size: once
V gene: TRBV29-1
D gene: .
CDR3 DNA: TGCAGCGTTGGGTCCGGCGGTCGCGGAGAGACCCAGTACTTC
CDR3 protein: CSVGSGGRGETQYF

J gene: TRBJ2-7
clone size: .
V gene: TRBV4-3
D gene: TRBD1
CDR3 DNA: TGCGCCAGCAGCCAACGGACAGGGGGCTACGAGCAGTACTTC
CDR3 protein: CASSQRTGGYEQYF

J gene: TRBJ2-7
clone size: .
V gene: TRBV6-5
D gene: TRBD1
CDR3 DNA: TGTGCCAGCAAAGGGGAGGGACAGGGGCCTTACGAGCAGTACTTC
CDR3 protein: CASKGEGQGPYEQYF

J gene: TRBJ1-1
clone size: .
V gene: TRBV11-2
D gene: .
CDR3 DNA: TGTGCCAGCAGCTTAGTAGACGGCAACACTGAAGCTTTCTTT
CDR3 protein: CASSLVDGNTEAFF

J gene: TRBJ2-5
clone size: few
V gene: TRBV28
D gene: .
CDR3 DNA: TGTGCCAGCAGTTTATTAGAGACCCAGTACTTC
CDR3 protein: CASSLLETQYF

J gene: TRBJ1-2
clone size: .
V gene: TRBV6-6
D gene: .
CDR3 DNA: TGTGCCAGCAGTTACGATGGGGTGCGAGGCTACACCTTC
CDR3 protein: CASSYDGVRGYTF

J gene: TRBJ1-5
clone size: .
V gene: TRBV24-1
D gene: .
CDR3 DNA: TGTGCCACCAGTGGTGGGGGGGATAATCAGCCCCAGCATTTT
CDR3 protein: CATSGGGDNQPQHF

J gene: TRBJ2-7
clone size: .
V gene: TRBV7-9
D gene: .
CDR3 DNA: TGTGCCAGCAGCTTAGTCCCTAGCTCCTACGAGCAGTACTTC
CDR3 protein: CASSLVPSSYEQYF

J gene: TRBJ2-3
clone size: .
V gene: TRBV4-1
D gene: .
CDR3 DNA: TGCGCCAGCAGCCAAGATCTGGCAGGAGGAACAGATACGCAGTATTTT
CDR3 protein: CASSQDLAGGTDTQYF